The T cell receptor (beta chain) described here comes from a study of OX40 agonist ivuxolimab in advanced cancers. Study summary: Clinicians treated patients with ivuxolimab, an agonistic anti-OX40 (CD134) antibody. Patients receiving dose escalation had hepatocellular carcinoma, melanoma, renal cell or head and neck cancer.

Clones were read by immunoSEQ multiplex PCR, and TCRdb kept only the in-frame ones, dropping some. Here the sample spans about 48,000 clones, about nine tenths being singletons. The CDR3 is made up of 12 amino acids. The V gene's germline CDR1 is LNHDA and CDR2 SQIVND (reference sequence). V gave up 11 bases and J gave up 5 bases; unmatched junction bases: 7. Regarding this clone: What it binds is unknown.

Overall study findings and caveats: Part of the nonresponder group also had normalized T-cell clonal expansion that was low.

The chain joins TRBV19 to TRBJ2-7; 9 bases agree with TRBD2. The source was CD4+ or CD8+ T cells sorted from blood, collected in a trial of the OX40 agonist ivuxolimab. The sequence derives from an adult with an advanced solid tumor such as melanoma, head and neck, liver or kidney cancer. CDR3 DNA: TGTGCCCGGCCCGGGACTAGCAACGAGCAGTACTTC. It yields the protein CARPGTSNEQYF.